Listed below are T cell receptor beta chains from one sample, sequenced in a study of T cell responses to AZD1222 COVID-19 vaccine. Clones were read by immunoSEQ multiplex PCR, and TCRdb kept only the in-frame ones, dropping some. The repertoire holds about 130,000 clones, roughly 87% seen once, with approximately 1.6% in the top ten. The starting material was peripheral blood, obtained on day 0 of AZD1222 vaccination. Source of these receptors: an adult in good health. Each CDR3 is given with its conserved first and last residue. The D gene is left open where the match is weak. Clone size is not always given. Where it is, it says once, few, many or a class for expanded clones.

- | TRBJ2-1 | TRBV24-1 | - | TGTGCCACCAGTGGTGGTAGTAGCAATGAGCAGTTCTTC | CATSGGSSNEQFF
- | TRBJ1-6 | TRBV20-1 | - | TGCAGTGCTAGAGATGCCTCACCCCTCCACTTT | CSARDASPLHF
- | TRBJ1-1 | TRBV27 | TRBD1 | TGTGCCAGCAGTCTGGGGACAGGCCTGAACACTGAAGCTTTCTTT | CASSLGTGLNTEAFF
- | TRBJ2-3 | TRBV7-2 | TRBD1 | TGTGCCAGCAGCTTAACAGGGGAAGATACGCAGTATTTT | CASSLTGEDTQYF
- | TRBJ2-7 | TRBV15 | - | TGTGCCACCAGCAGAGATAAGGGGATTTACGAGCAGTACTTC | CATSRDKGIYEQYF
- | TRBJ2-5 | TRBV7-3 | - | TGTGCCAGCAGCCTAGGGACAACGGAGACCCAGTACTTC | CASSLGTTETQYF
few | TRBJ1-5 | TRBV3-1/TRBV3-2 | - | TGTGCCAGCAGCCAAGACGAGCGGCAGCCCCAGCATTTT | CASSQDERQPQHF
- | TRBJ2-5 | TRBV24-1 | TRBD1 | TGTGCCACCAGTGATTTGAATTCTCGACAGGGGGGACGAGAGACCCAGTACTTC | CATSDLNSRQGGRETQYF
- | TRBJ1-6 | TRBV7-3 | - | TGTGCCAGCAGCTTAACGGGAGGTTATCGACCCCTCCACTTT | CASSLTGGYRPLHF
- | TRBJ2-7 | TRBV21-1 | - | TGTGCCAGCAGCAAACTGCCGGACACCTCCTACGAGCAGTACTTC | CASSKLPDTSYEQYF
- | TRBJ2-7 | TRBV5-8 | TRBD1 | TGTGCCAGCAGCTTGGTTGGGACAGTGACCTACGAGCAGTACTTC | CASSLVGTVTYEQYF
- | TRBJ2-1 | TRBV4-2 | - | TGTGCCGCCGGGGCCAATGAGCAGTTCTTC | CAAGANEQFF
once | TRBJ2-2 | TRBV28 | - | TGTGCCAGCACCATGGGGGCAGGGGTGAACACCGGGGAGCTGTTTTTT | CASTMGAGVNTGELFF
once | TRBJ2-3 | TRBV28 | - | TGTGCCAGCAGTTCGATTGGGGGGAACACAGATACGCAGTATTTT | CASSSIGGNTDTQYF
- | TRBJ1-5 | TRBV5-5 | TRBD1 | TGTGCCAGCAGCTCCCGAACTCTGGGACAGGGTAGTCAGCCCCAGCATTTT | CASSSRTLGQGSQPQHF
- | TRBJ1-1 | TRBV30 | TRBD1 | TGTGCCGGGAGACAGGGAAACACTGAAGCTTTCTTT | CAGRQGNTEAFF
few | TRBJ2-1 | TRBV9 | TRBD2 | TGTGCCAGCAGCGGCGGACTAGCGGGGGGTGAGTCTGAGCAGTTCTTC | CASSGGLAGGESEQFF
few | TRBJ1-4 | TRBV6-5 | - | TGTGCCAGCAGTTATCGACCAATTGCAACTAATGAAAAACTGTTTTTT | CASSYRPIATNEKLFF
- | TRBJ2-2 | TRBV6-6 | - | TGTGCGAGAGGGCCTGAGCTGTTTTTT | CARGPELFF
- | TRBJ1-1 | TRBV4-1 | TRBD1 | TGCGCCAGCAGCCGGACAGGGTCCCCGGAAGCTTTCTTT | CASSRTGSPEAFF
- | TRBJ1-2 | TRBV19 | - | TGTGCCAGTACCCCGACGTGGGGAGGCGGCTACACCTTC | CASTPTWGGGYTF
- | TRBJ1-2 | TRBV30 | - | TGTGCCTGGAGTTCAGGTCTAGATGGCTACACCTTC | CAWSSGLDGYTF
- | TRBJ2-3 | TRBV9 | TRBD2 | TGTGCCAGCAGCGTAGAGGCGGGGGGGAGCACAGATACGCAGTATTTT | CASSVEAGGSTDTQYF
- | TRBJ2-1 | TRBV4-3 | TRBD2 | TGCGCCAGCAGCCATGAGACTAGCGTCTACAATGAGCAGTTCTTC | CASSHETSVYNEQFF
- | TRBJ2-2 | TRBV19 | - | TGTGCCAGTAGTTGGACGGGGAACACCGGGGAGCTGTTTTTT | CASSWTGNTGELFF
few | TRBJ1-4 | TRBV6-6 | - | TGTGCCAGCAGTCCCGACTCTGCAACTAATGAAAAACTGTTTTTT | CASSPDSATNEKLFF
once | TRBJ2-7 | TRBV3-1/TRBV3-2 | - | TGTGCCAGCAGCCAGAACTACGAGCAGTACTTC | CASSQNYEQYF
- | TRBJ2-2 | TRBV7-9 | - | TGTGCCGCCCTCAGGGGGGAAAAAGGGAACACCGGGGAGCTGTTTTTT | CAALRGEKGNTGELFF
- | TRBJ1-6 | TRBV20-1 | - | TGCAGTGCTAGTCTGAACAACGGTAATTCACCCCTCCACTTT | CSASLNNGNSPLHF
- | TRBJ1-4 | TRBV7-6 | - | TGTGCCAGCAGCTTAGGCAGCTATAATGAAAAACTGTTTTTT | CASSLGSYNEKLFF
- | TRBJ2-3 | TRBV6-4 | - | TGTGCCAGCAGTGACAGGTGGGGACTTACCACAGATACGCAGTATTTT | CASSDRWGLTTDTQYF